The T cell receptor (beta chain) under discussion was sequenced for a study of T cell responses to AZD1222 COVID-19 vaccine. Worth noting for this clone: Its antigen is currently unknown.

The repertoire was sequenced with immunoSEQ multiplex PCR; TCRdb's copy has only in-frame clones and lacks some. The sample carries 130,000 or so clones, approximately 84% recorded once. Study-wide results and caveats: Clonal diversity was possibly underestimated, and the donors were mostly white British, with more females. Nearly half of the spike-specific TCRs reportedly recognize variant regions that carry no mutations. Dominant CD4 TCR responses targeted spike regions 160-218 and 743-854.

The V and J ends lost 3 bases and 0 bases respectively, with 12 bases between them. CDR1 SGHTA and CDR2 FQGTGA come from the germline V gene. This CDR3 contains 16 residues. The sequences come from peripheral blood, collected on day 0 of AZD1222 vaccination. The chain couples TRBV7-3 to TRBJ1-3; D remains unclear. This clonotype was obtained from an adult in good health. CDR3 residues: CASSFAGRGSGNTIYF. DNA for the CDR3: TGTGCCAGCAGCTTTGCCGGACGGGGCTCTGGAAACACCATATATTTT.